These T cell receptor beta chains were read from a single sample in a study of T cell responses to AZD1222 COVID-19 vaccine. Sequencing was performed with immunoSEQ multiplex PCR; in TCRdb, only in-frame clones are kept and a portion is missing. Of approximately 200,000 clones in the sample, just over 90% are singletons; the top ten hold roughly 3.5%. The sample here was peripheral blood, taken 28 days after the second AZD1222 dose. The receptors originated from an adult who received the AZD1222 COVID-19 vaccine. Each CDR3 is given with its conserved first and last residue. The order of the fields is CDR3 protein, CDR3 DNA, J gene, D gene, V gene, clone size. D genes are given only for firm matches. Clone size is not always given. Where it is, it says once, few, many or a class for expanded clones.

CDR3 protein: CASSTLPGLAGGTGELFF
CDR3 DNA: TGCGCCAGCAGCACACTTCCGGGACTAGCGGGAGGCACCGGGGAGCTGTTTTTT
J gene: TRBJ2-2
D gene: TRBD2
V gene: TRBV5-1
clone size: .

CDR3 protein: CASHGTGWTGELFF
CDR3 DNA: TGTGCCAGTCACGGAACAGGGTGGACCGGGGAGCTGTTTTTT
J gene: TRBJ2-2
D gene: .
V gene: TRBV14
clone size: .

CDR3 protein: CASSLETIGAAYEQYF
CDR3 DNA: TGTGCCAGCAGCTTGGAGACGATAGGGGCAGCCTACGAGCAGTACTTC
J gene: TRBJ2-7
D gene: .
V gene: TRBV7-2
clone size: .

CDR3 protein: CASRSRGGAGQPQHF
CDR3 DNA: TGTGCCAGCAGATCGAGAGGGGGCGCGGGTCAGCCCCAGCATTTT
J gene: TRBJ1-5
D gene: TRBD1
V gene: TRBV28
clone size: .

CDR3 protein: CASSQSSMRRGLEAFF
CDR3 DNA: TGCGCCAGCAGTCAATCATCGATGAGGAGGGGCCTTGAAGCTTTCTTT
J gene: TRBJ1-1
D gene: .
V gene: TRBV23-1
clone size: .

CDR3 protein: CASSLTANGNTIYF
CDR3 DNA: TGTGCCAGCAGCCTCACCGCGAACGGAAACACCATATATTTT
J gene: TRBJ1-3
D gene: .
V gene: TRBV7-9
clone size: .

CDR3 protein: CASSSTRSGDTQYF
CDR3 DNA: TGTGCCAGCAGCTCAACTAGGAGCGGAGATACGCAGTATTTT
J gene: TRBJ2-3
D gene: .
V gene: TRBV7-3
clone size: .

CDR3 protein: CASSSASGPGKLFF
CDR3 DNA: TGTGCCAGCAGCAGTGCGTCGGGACCGGGGAAACTGTTTTTT
J gene: TRBJ1-4
D gene: .
V gene: TRBV11-2
clone size: .

CDR3 protein: CASSNLMGNSNTGELFF
CDR3 DNA: TGTGCCAGCAGCAATCTAATGGGGAACTCGAACACCGGGGAGCTGTTTTTT
J gene: TRBJ2-2
D gene: .
V gene: TRBV7-9
clone size: .

CDR3 protein: CASSVGPSDTQYF
CDR3 DNA: TGTGCCAGCAGCGTCGGCCCATCGGATACGCAGTATTTT
J gene: TRBJ2-3
D gene: .
V gene: TRBV9
clone size: .

CDR3 protein: CASSFTSGSYNEQFF
CDR3 DNA: TGTGCCAGCAGCTTTACTAGCGGCTCCTACAATGAGCAGTTCTTC
J gene: TRBJ2-1
D gene: TRBD2
V gene: TRBV5-5
clone size: .

CDR3 protein: CASSTGPASGANVLTF
CDR3 DNA: TGTGCCAGCAGCACGGGCCCCGCCTCTGGGGCCAACGTCCTGACTTTC
J gene: TRBJ2-6
D gene: .
V gene: TRBV7-2
clone size: .

CDR3 protein: CSVQTGDTQYF
CDR3 DNA: TGCAGTGTCCAGACTGGAGATACGCAGTATTTT
J gene: TRBJ2-3
D gene: .
V gene: TRBV20-1
clone size: .

CDR3 protein: CASSPTRDRGGYTF
CDR3 DNA: TGTGCCAGCAGCCCGACCAGGGATAGAGGAGGCTACACCTTC
J gene: TRBJ1-2
D gene: .
V gene: TRBV6-5
clone size: .

CDR3 protein: CASSSLPISHEQYF
CDR3 DNA: TGTGCCAGCAGTTCCCTACCGATCAGCCACGAGCAGTACTTC
J gene: TRBJ2-7
D gene: .
V gene: TRBV7-8
clone size: .

CDR3 protein: CASSPTRGVLTF
CDR3 DNA: TGTGCCAGCAGCCCCACGAGAGGCGTCCTGACTTTC
J gene: TRBJ2-6
D gene: .
V gene: TRBV7-3
clone size: few

CDR3 protein: CASSVGMGTSRGELFF
CDR3 DNA: TGTGCCAGCAGCGTAGGAATGGGGACTAGCAGGGGGGAGCTGTTTTTT
J gene: TRBJ2-2
D gene: TRBD2
V gene: TRBV9
clone size: .

CDR3 protein: CASSVLAGGSYEQYF
CDR3 DNA: TGTGCCAGCAGTGTACTAGCGGGAGGGTCCTACGAGCAGTACTTC
J gene: TRBJ2-7
D gene: TRBD2
V gene: TRBV27
clone size: .

CDR3 protein: CASSPVTLGRPNSYEQYF
CDR3 DNA: TGTGCCAGCTCACCGGTTACTCTCGGAAGGCCTAACTCCTACGAGCAGTACTTC
J gene: TRBJ2-7
D gene: .
V gene: TRBV18
clone size: .

CDR3 protein: CASSDSTIYGYTF
CDR3 DNA: TGTGCCAGCAGCGATTCGACTATCTATGGCTACACCTTC
J gene: TRBJ1-2
D gene: .
V gene: TRBV11-2
clone size: .

CDR3 protein: CASSPGTGTYEQYF
CDR3 DNA: TGCGCCAGCAGCCCCGGGACTGGGACTTACGAGCAGTACTTC
J gene: TRBJ2-7
D gene: .
V gene: TRBV4-3
clone size: few

CDR3 protein: CASSLYSGNTGELFF
CDR3 DNA: TGTGCCAGCAGCCTATACTCCGGGAACACCGGGGAGCTGTTTTTT
J gene: TRBJ2-2
D gene: .
V gene: TRBV7-2
clone size: .

CDR3 protein: CASRPGGGTDTQYF
CDR3 DNA: TGTGCCAGCAGGCCAGGGGGAGGCACAGATACGCAGTATTTT
J gene: TRBJ2-3
D gene: TRBD1
V gene: TRBV6-4
clone size: .

CDR3 protein: CASSSDRSGANVLTF
CDR3 DNA: TGTGCCAGCAGTTCGGACCGCTCTGGGGCCAACGTCCTGACTTTC
J gene: TRBJ2-6
D gene: .
V gene: TRBV7-9
clone size: .

CDR3 protein: CAWRDRAYSGNTIYF
CDR3 DNA: TGTGCCTGGAGGGACCGAGCCTACTCTGGAAACACCATATATTTT
J gene: TRBJ1-3
D gene: .
V gene: TRBV30
clone size: .

CDR3 protein: CASSLGWDSFSAIYF
CDR3 DNA: TGCGCCAGCAGCTTGGGATGGGACAGTTTTTCCGCCATATATTTT
J gene: TRBJ1-3
D gene: TRBD1
V gene: TRBV5-1
clone size: .

CDR3 protein: CASSSFGTEAFF
CDR3 DNA: TGTGCCAGCAGTTCCTTTGGAACTGAAGCTTTCTTT
J gene: TRBJ1-1
D gene: .
V gene: TRBV27
clone size: .

CDR3 protein: CAWSVEGKNYEQYF
CDR3 DNA: TGTGCCTGGAGTGTTGAGGGTAAAAACTACGAGCAGTACTTC
J gene: TRBJ2-7
D gene: .
V gene: TRBV30
clone size: .

CDR3 protein: CASSKPGGPQYF
CDR3 DNA: TGCGCCAGCAGTAAACCAGGGGGTCCGCAGTATTTT
J gene: TRBJ2-3
D gene: TRBD1
V gene: TRBV5-1
clone size: .

CDR3 protein: CASSSRGYGEQYF
CDR3 DNA: TGTGCCAGCAGTTCCAGGGGATATGGCGAGCAGTACTTC
J gene: TRBJ2-7
D gene: .
V gene: TRBV6-5
clone size: once

CDR3 protein: CASSLSGRGQGHEQFF
CDR3 DNA: TGCGCCAGCAGCCTCTCCGGGAGAGGACAGGGGCATGAGCAGTTCTTC
J gene: TRBJ2-1
D gene: TRBD1
V gene: TRBV5-1
clone size: .

CDR3 protein: CASSQGLGADTEAFF
CDR3 DNA: TGTGCCAGCAGCCAAGGACTGGGGGCGGACACTGAAGCTTTCTTT
J gene: TRBJ1-1
D gene: .
V gene: TRBV4-2
clone size: few

CDR3 protein: CASSAGGQLVRDTEAFF
CDR3 DNA: TGTGCCAGCAGTGCAGGGGGCCAGTTAGTTCGGGACACTGAAGCTTTCTTT
J gene: TRBJ1-1
D gene: TRBD1
V gene: TRBV2
clone size: .

CDR3 protein: CATSVGRYYGYTF
CDR3 DNA: TGTGCCACCAGTGTGGGCAGGTACTATGGCTACACCTTC
J gene: TRBJ1-2
D gene: .
V gene: TRBV24-1
clone size: .

CDR3 protein: CACSSAYEQYF
CDR3 DNA: TGTGCCTGCTCCTCCGCCTACGAGCAGTACTTC
J gene: TRBJ2-7
D gene: .
V gene: TRBV30
clone size: .

CDR3 protein: CASSPARGTAPGYTF
CDR3 DNA: TGTGCCAGCTCACCAGCGAGGGGGACAGCCCCTGGCTACACCTTC
J gene: TRBJ1-2
D gene: TRBD1
V gene: TRBV18
clone size: .

CDR3 protein: CAISAAGGYEQYF
CDR3 DNA: TGTGCCATCAGTGCCGCCGGGGGTTACGAGCAGTACTTC
J gene: TRBJ2-7
D gene: .
V gene: TRBV10-3
clone size: .